Following are 5 T cell receptor beta chains from one sample sequenced in a study of shared clonotypes between healthy human individuals. Only in-frame clones appear in the TCRdb table, and some are missing; sequencing was by immunoSEQ multiplex PCR. This table holds about 2.4 million clones, roughly 93% found once. The sample comprised naive CD4+ T cells from PBMCs. Subset indicated: CD45RA+ positively selected. Every receptor here comes from a man between 18 and 29 years old in good health. Some clones in this sample may be carry-over from other donors' samples.

V and J are TRBV19 and TRBJ1-5, with D possibly TRBD1 on 5 matching bases. Germline V gene data show CDR1 as LNHDA and CDR2 as SQIVND (reference sequence). This CDR3 is 13 amino acids long. With 9 bases removed from V and 6 bases from J, the gap between germline ends came to 15 bases. CDR3 in amino acids: CASTAGTGQPQHF. CDR3 sequence (DNA): TGTGCCAGCACCGCCGGGACGGGTCAGCCCCAGCATTTT.

Comments on this clone: The sample carries other DNA sequences with the same CDR3. The chain links TRBV7-9 to TRBJ2-7; the D is unclear. Germline V gives CDR1 SEHNR, CDR2 FQNEAQ (reference sequence). The V gene lost 2 bases and the J gene lost 3 bases, with 5 bases spanning the gap. The CDR3 loop spans 12 amino acids. This CDR3 is CASSLSGYEQYF. CDR3 coding DNA: TGTGCCAGCAGCTTATCGGGCTACGAGCAGTACTTC.

The chain recombines TRBV5-1 with TRBJ2-3, with TRBD2 matching over 11 bases. V trimming: 4 bases; J trimming: 0 bases; junction bases outside the gene matches: 4. CDR1 and CDR2 (germline): SGHRS, YFSETQ. CDR3 size: 16 residues. The CDR3 DNA is TGCGCCAGCAGCATAGCGGGAGGGCCTAGCACAGATACGCAGTATTTT. This gives the protein CASSIAGGPSTDTQYF. The full variable domain, rest sourced from reference TRBV5-1 and TRBJ2-3, is KAGVTQTPRYLIKTRGQQVTLSCSPISGHRSVSWYQQTPGQGLQFLFEYFSETQRNKGNFPGRFSGRQFSNSRSEMNVSTLELGDSALYLCASSIAGGPSTDTQYFGPGTRLTVL.

This chain connects TRBV9 to TRBJ1-2; TRBD1 might be the D (5 bases). The CDR3 totals 16 residues. The V end lost 1 base, the J end lost 0 bases, and 13 bases lay between the germline ends. The germline gives CDR1 SGDLS, CDR2 YYNGEE. The CDR3 sequence: CASSVTRGHANYGYTF. CDR3 DNA: TGTGCCAGCAGCGTAACTAGGGGCCATGCTAACTATGGCTACACCTTC.

The chain uses TRBV27 and TRBJ1-3, with unresolved D. V lost 8 bases, J lost 7 bases, and 9 bases lay in between. Per the germline V gene, CDR1 is MNHEY and CDR2 is SMNVEV (reference sequence). This CDR3 is built from 11 residues. This CDR3 is CASFWGNTIYF. The CDR3 bases are TGTGCCAGCTTCTGGGGTAACACCATATATTTT.